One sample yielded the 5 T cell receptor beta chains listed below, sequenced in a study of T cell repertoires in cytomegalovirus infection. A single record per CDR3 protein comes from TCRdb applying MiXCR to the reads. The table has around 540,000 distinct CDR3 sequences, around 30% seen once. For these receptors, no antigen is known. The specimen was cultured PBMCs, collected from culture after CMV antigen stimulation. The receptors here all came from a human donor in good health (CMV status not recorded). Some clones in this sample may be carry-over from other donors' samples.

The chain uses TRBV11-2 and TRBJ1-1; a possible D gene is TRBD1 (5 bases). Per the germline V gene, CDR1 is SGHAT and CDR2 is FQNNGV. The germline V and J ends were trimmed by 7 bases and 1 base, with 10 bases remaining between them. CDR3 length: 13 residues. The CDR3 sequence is CASTLGQNTEAFF. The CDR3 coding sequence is TGTGCCAGCACCCTGGGGCAGAACACTGAAGCTTTCTTT.

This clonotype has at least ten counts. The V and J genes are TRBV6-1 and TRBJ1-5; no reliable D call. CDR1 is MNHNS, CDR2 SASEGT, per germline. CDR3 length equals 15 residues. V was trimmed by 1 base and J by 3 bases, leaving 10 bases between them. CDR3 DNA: TGTGCCAGCAGTGAAGGGAGAACAGACAATCAGCCCCAGCATTTT. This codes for CASSEGRTDNQPQHF.

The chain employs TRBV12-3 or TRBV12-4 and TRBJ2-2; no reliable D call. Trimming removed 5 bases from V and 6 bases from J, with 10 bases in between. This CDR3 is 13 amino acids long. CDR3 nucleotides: TGTGCCAGCAGTCCCCCAAGGCCCGGGGAGCTGTTTTTT. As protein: CASSPPRPGELFF.

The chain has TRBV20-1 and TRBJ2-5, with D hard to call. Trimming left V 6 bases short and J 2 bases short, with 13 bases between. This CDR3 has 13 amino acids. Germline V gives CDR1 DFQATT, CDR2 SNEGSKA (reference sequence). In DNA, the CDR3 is TGCAGTGCCCGGGCCAGCCAACAAGAGACCCAGTACTTC. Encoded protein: CSARASQQETQYF.

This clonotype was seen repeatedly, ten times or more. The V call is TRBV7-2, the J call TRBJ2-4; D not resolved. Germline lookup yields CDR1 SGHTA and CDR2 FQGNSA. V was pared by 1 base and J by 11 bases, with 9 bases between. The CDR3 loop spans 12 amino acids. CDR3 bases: TGTGCCAGCAGCTTAGGAGAGAGCGTTCAGTACTTC. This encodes CASSLGESVQYF.